The present entry profiles one T cell receptor (beta chain) with its context. The data were obtained in a study of blood T cell repertoires in COVID-19. Study information: Acute and convalescent COVID-19 samples came from the United States, Italy and Spain. T cells, B-cell-depleted T cells, or PBMCs provided the cDNA or gDNA that served as material.

In the original analysis: Estimation of nucleated cell counts was performed using reference gene primer amplification. The table came from immunoSEQ multiplex PCR; TCRdb's copy has only in-frame clones and leaves some out. The V and J calls and clone size come from that table; D and trimming were worked out from the DNA. The data contain approximately 210,000 clones, less than 85% of them singletons. The sample was peripheral blood. This clonotype was sampled from an older woman with active or convalescent COVID-19.

CDR3 nucleotides: TGTGCCAGCAGTAAGCTAGCGGGAGAAGGGGGTGAGCAGTTCTTC. Residues: CASSKLAGEGGEQFF. This chain connects TRBV6-6 to TRBJ2-1, with TRBD2 identical over 10 bases. Trimming cost V 5 bases and J 9 bases; bases outside gene matches: 10. The germline CDR1 and CDR2 sequences are MNHNY and SVGAGI (reference sequence). The CDR3 contains 15 residues.